The present T cell receptor (beta chain) was sequenced within a study of cytomegalovirus exposure and HLA in healthy donors. Study details: Early released data had about 85 million unique TCRs, all coming from HLA-typed donors.

On this clone: The antigen is not known.

Study conclusions and caveats: In a later analysis, across HLA loci, associated TCR counts were highest for DRB1, lowest for HLA-C. Later work showed greater clonal expansion in HLA-associated TCR beta chains than in equally common others.

The CDR3 contains 17 residues. Germline V gives CDR1 MNHEY, CDR2 SMNVEV (reference sequence). J lost 6 bases, V lost 4 bases, and 11 bases had no gene match. PCR was performed using 60 Vbeta and 13 Jbeta primers. The data were produced by immunoSEQ multiplex PCR, yet TCRdb's version contains in-frame clones alone and is incomplete. The sample consists of some 130,000 clones, 70% to 85% of them appearing once. V is TRBV27 and J is TRBJ2-2; 10 bases fit TRBD2. The receptor's source is a female donor in good health and CMV-seronegative. Sequenced: PBMCs. The CDR3 spells CASSSPSGRAIAGELFF. The CDR3 nucleotides read TGTGCCAGCAGTTCCCCGAGCGGGAGGGCCATCGCCGGGGAGCTGTTTTTT.